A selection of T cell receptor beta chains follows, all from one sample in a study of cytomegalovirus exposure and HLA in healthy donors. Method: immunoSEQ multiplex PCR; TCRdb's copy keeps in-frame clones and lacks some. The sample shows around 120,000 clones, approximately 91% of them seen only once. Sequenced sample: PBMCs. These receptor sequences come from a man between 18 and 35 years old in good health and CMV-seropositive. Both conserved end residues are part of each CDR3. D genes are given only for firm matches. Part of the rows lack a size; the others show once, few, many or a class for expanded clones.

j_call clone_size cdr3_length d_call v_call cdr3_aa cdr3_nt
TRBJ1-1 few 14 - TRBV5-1 CASSFNGAADEAFF TGCGCCAGCAGCTTTAATGGGGCAGCCGATGAAGCTTTCTTT
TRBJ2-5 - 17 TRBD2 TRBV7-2 CASSSRLAGVAPETQYF TGTGCCAGCAGCTCCAGGCTAGCGGGGGTGGCCCCGGAGACCCAGTACTTC
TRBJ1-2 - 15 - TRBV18 CASSPASRWDYGYTF TGTGCCAGCTCACCAGCTTCCAGGTGGGACTATGGCTACACCTTC
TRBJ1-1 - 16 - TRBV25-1 CASSEYAPRPGTEAFF TGTGCCAGCAGTGAATATGCGCCCCGGCCGGGCACTGAAGCTTTCTTT
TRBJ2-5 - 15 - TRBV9 CASSVAGTSGETQYF TGTGCCAGCAGCGTAGCGGGGACTTCGGGGGAGACCCAGTACTTC
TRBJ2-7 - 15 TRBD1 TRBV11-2 CASSLGDRISDEQYF TGTGCCAGCAGCTTAGGGGACAGGATTTCCGACGAGCAGTACTTC
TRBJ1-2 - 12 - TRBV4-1 CASSPGGYGYTF TGCGCCAGCAGCCCCGGCGGTTATGGCTACACCTTC
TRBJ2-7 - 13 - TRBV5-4 CASSLDPQNEQYF TGTGCCAGCAGCTTGGACCCCCAGAACGAGCAGTACTTC
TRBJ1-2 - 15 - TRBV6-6 CASSYSAGGPDGYTF TGTGCCAGCAGTTACTCGGCGGGGGGCCCGGATGGCTACACCTTC
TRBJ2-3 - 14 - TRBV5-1 CASSLGQGVDTQYF TGCGCCAGCAGCTTGGGGCAGGGCGTAGATACGCAGTATTTT
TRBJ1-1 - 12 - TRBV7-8 CASSLLSVEAFF TGTGCCAGCAGCTTATTGTCGGTTGAAGCTTTCTTT
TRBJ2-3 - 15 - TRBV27 CASRGDGFRMGTQYF TGTGCCAGCAGAGGAGACGGTTTTAGGATGGGTACGCAGTATTTT
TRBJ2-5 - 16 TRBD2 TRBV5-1 CASSLGPSGGAETQYF TGCGCCAGCAGCCTGGGCCCTAGCGGGGGGGCCGAGACCCAGTACTTC